These T cell receptor beta chains were read from a single sample in a study of T cells expressing NK-cell markers. TCRdb reprocessed the 5' RACE reads, keeping one entry per CDR3 protein, no DNA. In all, the sample yields roughly 350,000 distinct CDR3 sequences. The sample taken for sequencing was blood T cells: a sorted CD56 or NKG2C T cell subset, CD4+ or CD8+ T cells, or bulk PBMC T cells (not recorded which). These receptors originate from a man aged 18-75 years in good health. The CDR3 runs from the conserved cysteine through the conserved F or W.

V gene	J gene	CDR3 protein
TRBV6-1	TRBJ1-6	CASTTQRGRNSPLHF
TRBV12-3/TRBV12-4	TRBJ2-7	CASSDTGGPLEQYF
TRBV5-1	TRBJ1-1	CASSSGLGTEAFF
TRBV20-1	TRBJ2-1	CSAKLAGTASEQFF
TRBV11-2	TRBJ1-6	CASSLDRGDSPLHF
TRBV12-3/TRBV12-4	TRBJ1-6	CASSLSGWQTPLHF
TRBV5-1	TRBJ2-7	CASSLVGTSSYEQYF
TRBV14	TRBJ1-3	CASSSTAGNTIYF
TRBV12-3/TRBV12-4	TRBJ1-1	CASSPQTLSTEAFF
TRBV5-1	TRBJ1-1	CASRGGSTEAFF
TRBV27	TRBJ2-7	CASSPRTGSYEQYF
TRBV2	TRBJ2-4	CASRGVWESIQYF
TRBV7-6	TRBJ2-5	CASSQGDRGFQETQYF
TRBV5-1	TRBJ2-7	CASGRLAPDEEQYF
TRBV11-2	TRBJ2-5	CASSLGDRAEPQETQYF
TRBV6-1	TRBJ1-1	CASIRGGTGGDTEAFF